Included here is one T cell receptor (beta chain) sequence, with context. The data were obtained in a study of T cell changes during pregnancy in multiple sclerosis. Only in-frame clones appear in the TCRdb table, and some are missing; sequencing was by immunoSEQ multiplex PCR. The data show roughly 40,000 clones, around four fifths seen once. The ends lost 6 bases at V and 5 bases at J; junction bases unmatched: 5. The CDR3 has 13 residues. Germline lookup yields CDR1 SQVTM and CDR2 ANQGSEA. This chain connects TRBV29-1 to TRBJ2-5, with TRBD1 identical over 11 bases. Here the sequenced sample was CD4+ T cells from peripheral blood mononuclear cells, taken before pregnancy. The sequence derives from a female donor with multiple sclerosis, enrolled in a pregnancy study. DNA of the CDR3: TGCAGCGTCTCCGGGACAGGGGGGGAGACCCAGTACTTC. Protein sequence: CSVSGTGGETQYF.